This T cell receptor (beta chain) was captured by sequencing in a study of blood T cells in healthy people across ages. Together with a sample-barcoded 5' primer, a J-beta primer mix was included in a second PCR lasting roughly 6 to 12 cycles. TCRdb called the 5' RACE reads again in MiXCR, with one record for every CDR3 protein. The data hold about 1.5 million distinct CDR3 sequences, with approximately 39% observed a single time. No fewer than 6.5 million PBMCs went into each sample. V lost 6 bases to trimming and J lost 9 bases, with 24 bases between them. Germline V lookup: CDR1 DFQATT, CDR2 SNEGSKA (reference sequence). The CDR3 sequence is 15 residues long.

Sample: blood. This sequence joins TRBV20-1 and TRBJ2-1, with D unclear. The TCR originated in a woman between 18 and 30 years old in good health. The DNA of the CDR3 is TGCAGTGCCATCCCCATGAGCCCACGATGGGGTGAGCAGTTCTTC. Its protein is CSAIPMSPRWGEQFF.